Each of the 13 T cell receptor beta chains below was sequenced from the same sample in a study of Graves' ophthalmopathy and Graves' hyperthyroidism. The authors amplified TCR beta CDR3 regions, and they did so from RNA transcripts for repertoire sequencing. Second-round multiplex PCR came after a first-round RT-PCR that employed HTBI primers. TCRdb reprocessed the multiplex PCR reads with MiXCR, giving one entry per CDR3 protein. There are 620,000 or so distinct CDR3 sequences in the sample; 20% to 25% occur only once, and approximately 7% lies in the top ten. Sequenced input: peripheral blood. All receptors come from a woman younger than 30 with stable Graves' hyperthyroidism. Some clones in this sample may be carry-over from other donors' samples.

Many counts were recorded for this clonotype. The rearrangement links TRBV6-2 or TRBV6-3 to TRBJ1-5; D gene ambiguous. This CDR3 region has 18 residues. The germline V gene encodes CDR1 MNHEY and CDR2 SVGEGT. V lost 0 bases and J lost 5, with 20 bases in between. CDR3 region: CASSYSTNGRWYDQPQHF. CDR3 DNA sequence: TGTGCCAGCAGTTACTCAACGAACGGCAGGTGGTACGATCAGCCCCAGCATTTT.

Many counts were recorded for this clonotype. The chain recombines TRBV29-1 with TRBJ2-7; possibly TRBD1 for D (6 bases). CDR1 and CDR2 from the germline V gene are SQVTM and ANQGSEA. Deletions cut 6 bases from V and 3 bases from J, with 12 bases between. This CDR3 region has 12 residues. The CDR3 nucleotides read TGCAGCGTGCAATCAGGGGACTACGAGCAGTACTTC. Amino acids: CSVQSGDYEQYF.

In this sample, this clonotype turned up many times. The V and J genes are TRBV2 and TRBJ1-2; weak D call: TRBD1 (6 bases). Germline CDR1 reads SNHLY; CDR2 reads FYNNEI. Between the trimmed V and J ends, which lost 0 bases and 6 bases, there was a span of 20 bases. This CDR3 comprises 17 residues. In DNA form, the CDR3 reads TGTGCCAGCAGTGAAGCGAGGTTAGGGGGTAATAATGATGGCTACACCTTC. Its protein is CASSEARLGGNNDGYTF.

This rearrangement joins TRBV6-1 to TRBJ1-2; the D is unclear. CDR3 size: 14 residues. Trimming removed 2 bases at V and 8 bases at J, with 15 bases between. CDR1 MNHNS and CDR2 SASEGT come from the germline V gene. The CDR3 is CASSERAPARGYTF. Written as DNA, the CDR3 is TGTGCCAGCAGTGAACGGGCCCCCGCGAGGGGCTACACCTTC.

This clonotype was picked up many times. The missing conserved phenylalanine or tryptophan at the end of this CDR3 makes a read error likely. The V call is TRBV12-3 or TRBV12-4, the J call TRBJ1-1; TRBD1 might be the D (5 bases). The V and J ends lost 1 base and 1 base respectively, with 13 bases between them. This CDR3 is built from 16 residues. The CDR3 nucleotides read TGTGCCAGCAGTTTAGGCCCTGACAGTCCGAACACTGAAGCTTTCCTT. Encoded protein: CASSLGPDSPNTEAFL.

This clonotype turned up a few times. The CDR3 loop is CASSLVLRGYEQYF. CDR3 nucleotide sequence: TGTGCCAGCAGTTTAGTTCTCCGCGGCTACGAGCAGTACTTC. V gene TRBV12-3 or TRBV12-4 combines with J gene TRBJ2-7; D is undetermined. This CDR3 spans 14 amino acids. V was trimmed by 1 base and J by 3 bases, leaving 10 bases between them.

This clonotype was found many times. This sequence joins TRBV12-3 or TRBV12-4 and TRBJ1-1, with D perhaps TRBD1 (5 bases). The CDR3 length is 15 residues. Trimming stripped 6 bases from V and 1 base from J, with 15 bases between. The CDR3 DNA is TGTGCCAGCAGCCGGCGGGACCGAGGGAACACTGAAGCTTTCTTT. It encodes CASSRRDRGNTEAFF.

This clonotype was seen at least ten times. J is TRBJ2-7 and V is TRBV20-1; D ambiguous. The germline CDR1 and CDR2 sequences are DFQATT and SNEGSKA (reference sequence). CDR3 length equals 14 residues. Trimming removed 0 bases from V and 7 bases from J, with 16 bases in between. CDR3 in amino acids: CSARDVVTLFEQYF. The CDR3 nucleotides are TGCAGTGCTAGAGATGTTGTGACTCTGTTTGAGCAGTACTTC.

This clonotype was detected only a few times. The chain combines TRBV6-1 with TRBJ2-2, with D maybe TRBD2 (6 bases). The CDR3 is made up of 14 amino acids. Trimming pared 6 bases from V and 2 bases from J, leaving 10 bases between. Looked up from germline, CDR1 is MNHNS and CDR2 is SASEGT. The CDR3 protein is CASSFGGNTGELFF. The DNA of the CDR3 is TGTGCCAGCAGCTTCGGGGGTAACACCGGGGAGCTGTTTTTT.

The genes are TRBV6-5 and TRBJ2-7, with 12 nucleotides matching TRBD1. The CDR3 is 16 residues long. V lost 5 bases to trimming and J lost 2 bases; unmatched junction nucleotides: 7. Germline lookup yields CDR1 MNHEY and CDR2 SVGAGI. The CDR3 DNA reads as TGTGCCAGCAGTCACGGAGGGACAGGGGGCGCCTACGAGCAGTACTTC. Its protein is CASSHGGTGGAYEQYF.

Ten or more counts support this clonotype. The V and J genes are TRBV3-2 and TRBJ1-5; the table's D call TRBD1 went unverified against the DNA. TRBV3-2 is described as a pseudogene. The CDR3 length is 20 residues. CDR3 residues: CASTKTGEGQPTYSNQPQHF. The CDR3 coding sequence is TGTGCCAGCACCAAAACGGGGGAGGGACAGCCCACTTATAGCAATCAGCCCCAGCATTTT.

This clonotype was counted many times. The V and J genes are TRBV4-1 and TRBJ1-2; D gene uncertain. The V and J ends lost 1 base and 5 bases respectively, with 8 bases between them. Looked up from germline, CDR1 is MGHRA and CDR2 is YSYEKL. This CDR3 comprises 13 residues. The CDR3: CASSQGSMYGYTF. In DNA form, the CDR3 reads TGCGCCAGCAGCCAAGGCAGCATGTATGGCTACACCTTC.

This clonotype appeared a single time. The V call is TRBV11-2, the J call TRBJ1-1, with D maybe TRBD1 (5 bases). Trimming took off 5 bases at V and 5 bases at J, with 18 bases between the two ends. Germline CDR1 is SGHAT and CDR2 is FQNNGV. The CDR3 sequence is 15 residues long. CDR3 protein: CASSPRAGWGTEAFF. The CDR3 DNA follows: TGTGCCAGCAGCCCCAGGGCCGGGTGGGGGACTGAAGCTTTCTTT. The full variable domain, its missing parts supplied by reference TRBV11-2 and TRBJ1-1, is EAGVAQSPRYKIIEKRQSVAFWCNPISGHATLYWYQQILGQGPKLLIQFQNNGVVDDSQLPKDRFSAERLKGVDSTLKIQPAKLEDSAVYLCASSPRAGWGTEAFFGQGTRLTVV.